The T cell receptor beta chain described here comes from a study of cytomegalovirus exposure and HLA in healthy donors. Study in general: As released early, the data held about 85 million unique TCRs from HLA-typed donors.

Primers: 60 Vbeta forward and 13 Jbeta reverse. The assay was immunoSEQ multiplex PCR, and TCRdb's table has in-frame clones only and misses some. The sample has 100,000 to 120,000 clones, more than 60% seen once. Details on this clone: Its specificity is not known.

Findings of the study overall: Across donors, presence/absence analyses took sequencing depth to be roughly uniform. Immune exposure was documented only through CMV serostatus. V- and J-gene trimming in TCR beta was tied to a missense DCLRE1C variant by an analysis performed later.

Looked up from germline, CDR1 is GTSNPN and CDR2 is SVGIG (reference sequence). The germline V and J ends were trimmed by 2 bases and 3 bases, with 13 bases remaining between them. CDR3 length: 14 amino acids. Material: PBMCs. This rearrangement joins TRBV30 to TRBJ1-2; tentatively, D is TRBD1 (6 bases). This TCR was recovered from a man aged 30 to 39 in good health and CMV-seropositive. In nucleotides, the CDR3 is TGTGCCTGGAGTTTACAGGGTCGGTACTATGGCTACACCTTC. Translating gives CAWSLQGRYYGYTF.